This T cell receptor beta chain is from a study of blood T cell repertoires in COVID-19. Original data processing: How many nucleated cells were present was estimated from reference gene primer amplification. TCRdb's table, derived via immunoSEQ multiplex PCR, lists solely in-frame clones and lacks some. That table supplies the V and J calls and clone size; D and trimming were determined from the DNA. This sample carries about 290,000 clones, roughly nine tenths of them seen once, and the ten largest clones take 11%. The CDR3 sequence is 14 residues long. V was cut by 3 bases and J by 2 bases, with 13 bases left in between. The V gene's germline CDR1 is SQVTM and CDR2 ANQGSEA.

Sequencing was performed on peripheral blood. J is TRBJ1-1 and V is TRBV29-1, with D possibly being TRBD1 (5 bases). This clonotype originated in a woman in her 30s with COVID-19, enrolled during active disease. The CDR3 nucleotides read TGCAGCGTTGATTACAGGAGACCAAACACTGAAGCTTTCTTT. Translating gives CSVDYRRPNTEAFF.